This is a list of T cell receptor beta chains from one sample in a study of shared clonotypes between healthy human individuals. TCRdb's copy holds only in-frame clones and misses some; the assay was immunoSEQ multiplex PCR. Altogether a few hundred thousand clones are present, about nine tenths being singletons, with the ten largest covering under 20%. Source material: memory CD8+ T cells sorted from blood. The source of these receptors is a man between 18 and 29 years old in good health. Each CDR3 is given with its conserved first and last residue. A D gene is named only where the DNA matches it firmly. Clone size, where shown, is once, few, many, or a class for clones that have expanded.

CDR3 DNA,CDR3 protein,J gene,V gene,clone size,D gene
TGCGCCAGCAGCTTGGTCGCCTCATATGTCCATGAGCAGTTCTTC,CASSLVASYVHEQFF,TRBJ2-1,TRBV5-1,.,.
TGTGCCAGCAGTTACTCGACTAGCGGGTCAGGCGAGCAGTACTTC,CASSYSTSGSGEQYF,TRBJ2-7,TRBV6-5,.,TRBD2
TGTGCCATCGCCACCGCTCACGGAGATACGCAGTATTTT,CAIATAHGDTQYF,TRBJ2-3,TRBV10-3,.,.
TGTGCCATCAGTGAGTCGACCCTGGGCGAGCAGTTCTTC,CAISESTLGEQFF,TRBJ2-1,TRBV10-3,.,.
TGCGCCAGCAGCCTGCGGACAGGGGGGATCAGCACTGAAGCTTTCTTT,CASSLRTGGISTEAFF,TRBJ1-1,TRBV5-1,once,TRBD1
TGTGCCTGGAGTACAGGGAACGAGCAGTACTTC,CAWSTGNEQYF,TRBJ2-7,TRBV30,.,.
TGTGCCAGCAGCAGGACTAGCGGGACACGGAATGAGCAGTTCTTC,CASSRTSGTRNEQFF,TRBJ2-1,TRBV5-6,.,TRBD2
TGTGCCAGCACCCTACTAGCGAAGCAAGAGACCCAGTACTTC,CASTLLAKQETQYF,TRBJ2-5,TRBV2,.,TRBD2
TGTGCCAGCAGTTTGGCGGGAGGTACCTACGAGCAGTACTTC,CASSLAGGTYEQYF,TRBJ2-7,TRBV27,.,TRBD2
TGTGCCAGCAGTCCGGGACCCACGAACACTGAAGCTTTCTTT,CASSPGPTNTEAFF,TRBJ1-1,TRBV27,.,.
TGTGCCAGCACCTCGCCGAGGGAGGATATGGCGAACACCGGGGAGCTGTTTTTT,CASTSPREDMANTGELFF,TRBJ2-2,TRBV28,.,.
TGCGCCAGCAGCCCGGGACTAGCGGTATCCACAGATACGCAGTATTTT,CASSPGLAVSTDTQYF,TRBJ2-3,TRBV4-3,.,TRBD2
TGTGCCAGCAGCGGGGAGACTAGCGGGGGCCACAATGAGCAGTTCTTC,CASSGETSGGHNEQFF,TRBJ2-1,TRBV9,.,TRBD2
TGTGCCAGCAGTGACTCAGGACAGGCAGATACGCAGTATTTT,CASSDSGQADTQYF,TRBJ2-3,TRBV6-4,once,TRBD1
TGTGCCAGCAGCCCCGACCTCCTCTTTGGCTACACCTTC,CASSPDLLFGYTF,TRBJ1-2,TRBV28,.,.
TGTGCCAGCAGTTTATCCCCGGGAGGGCCATCCGAGCAGTACTTC,CASSLSPGGPSEQYF,TRBJ2-7,TRBV27,.,TRBD2
TGTGCCAGCAGTACCCTACCAGGCGACCTATTGAACACTGAAGCTTTCTTT,CASSTLPGDLLNTEAFF,TRBJ1-1,TRBV27,.,.
TGCGCCAGCAGCCAAGGGCTAGCGGGAGGTCCATACAATGAGCAGTTCTTC,CASSQGLAGGPYNEQFF,TRBJ2-1,TRBV4-3,.,TRBD2
TGTGCCAGTGCATCCACGAACACTGAAGCTTTCTTT,CASASTNTEAFF,TRBJ1-1,TRBV19,.,.
TGTGCCAGTAGGAGTGACAGGGTGGATGGCTACACCTTC,CASRSDRVDGYTF,TRBJ1-2,TRBV19,.,TRBD1
TGTGCCAGCAGCTCCTCCGGCAGCTTCAATCAGCCCCAGCATTTT,CASSSSGSFNQPQHF,TRBJ1-5,TRBV9,.,.
TGTGCCAGCAGTTACGGACAGGGAATGGAGGCTTTCTTT,CASSYGQGMEAFF,TRBJ1-1,TRBV6-5,.,TRBD1
TGTGCCAGCAGCTTAGTTCTAGAGAACACTGAAGCTTTCTTT,CASSLVLENTEAFF,TRBJ1-1,TRBV13,.,.
TGTGCCAGCAGAACCACAGATACGCAGTATTTT,CASRTTDTQYF,TRBJ2-3,TRBV2,.,.
TGCGCCAGCAGCCAAGAGGCACCACTAAATGAAAAACTGTTTTTT,CASSQEAPLNEKLFF,TRBJ1-4,TRBV4-1,.,.
TGTGCCAGCAGTCGGACAGCGGAAAAACTGTTTTTT,CASSRTAEKLFF,TRBJ1-4,TRBV2,.,.
TGTGCCTGGAGTGTTCCTCCGGGGGCTTTCTTT,CAWSVPPGAFF,TRBJ1-1,TRBV30,.,.
TGCAGCGTTGAAGAGGAGGGCTACGAGCAGTACTTC,CSVEEEGYEQYF,TRBJ2-7,TRBV29-1,.,.
TGTGCCTGGAGTGTGGGGGCCGGGGAGCTGTTTTTT,CAWSVGAGELFF,TRBJ2-2,TRBV30,.,.
TGTGCCAGCAGCGTAGCTGACGGCTATAACTACGAGCAGTACTTC,CASSVADGYNYEQYF,TRBJ2-7,TRBV9,.,.
TGTGCCAGCAGCCAAGAGGGGTATGAGGACCTACCCACACTCTATGGCTACACCTTC,CASSQEGYEDLPTLYGYTF,TRBJ1-2,TRBV14,.,.
TGTGCCAGCAGCTTAAGAGCGGACGAGCAGTACTTC,CASSLRADEQYF,TRBJ2-7,TRBV7-9,.,.
TGTGCCAGCAGCCTCGGGACTAGGTACGAGCAGTACTTC,CASSLGTRYEQYF,TRBJ2-7,TRBV9,few,TRBD2
TGTGCCAGCAGCGTACAGGGATCCTACGAGCAGTACTTC,CASSVQGSYEQYF,TRBJ2-7,TRBV27,.,.
TGTGCCAGCAGCTTAGAAATTTGGTCGGGGTCCTCCTACGAGCAGTACTTC,CASSLEIWSGSSYEQYF,TRBJ2-7,TRBV7-9,.,.
TGTGCCAGCAGTTACTCTTACGGCTACGAGCAGTACTTC,CASSYSYGYEQYF,TRBJ2-7,TRBV6-5,.,.
TGTGCCAGCAGCCAAAGCCATCTCTCTGCGAACACCGGGGAGCTGTTTTTT,CASSQSHLSANTGELFF,TRBJ2-2,TRBV14,once,.
TGTGCCAGCAGCTTGGACATTTCCTACGAGCAGTACTTC,CASSLDISYEQYF,TRBJ2-7,TRBV5-6,.,.
TGTGCCAGCAGCAACGGACTCCTACCCTACGAGCAGTACTTC,CASSNGLLPYEQYF,TRBJ2-7,TRBV5-6,.,.
TGTGCCAGCAGCCTCCACCCGCGGAGGGAGGAAGCTTTCTTT,CASSLHPRREEAFF,TRBJ1-1,TRBV9,.,.
TGTGCCAGCAGTCCGACTAGCGGGGGAGGTGAGACCCAGTACTTC,CASSPTSGGGETQYF,TRBJ2-5,TRBV27,.,TRBD2
TGTGCCAGCAGCTTAGAAATAGGAGCGGAGACCCAGTACTTC,CASSLEIGAETQYF,TRBJ2-5,TRBV7-9,.,.
TGTGCCAGCAGCCAGACTAGCGGGGGGGCCCCAGATACGCAGTATTTT,CASSQTSGGAPDTQYF,TRBJ2-3,TRBV7-9,.,TRBD2
TGTGCCAGCAGCGACCGGGGGGAGGGCACAGATACGCAGTATTTT,CASSDRGEGTDTQYF,TRBJ2-3,TRBV7-9,.,TRBD2
TGTGCCAGCAGCCAAGAACTGGTGTATCAGCCCCAGCATTTT,CASSQELVYQPQHF,TRBJ1-5,TRBV4-2,.,.
TGTGCCAGCAGCGGACAGCGGGAGATTCAAGATACGCAGTATTTT,CASSGQREIQDTQYF,TRBJ2-3,TRBV9,.,TRBD2